Following are 20 T cell receptor beta chains from one sample sequenced in a study of blood T cell repertoires in COVID-19. The method was immunoSEQ multiplex PCR; TCRdb's version includes in-frame clones alone and lacks a portion of them. The sample lists roughly 170,000 clones; 79% were seen once. The sequencing sample was made of peripheral blood. The source of these receptors is a woman aged 55-69 years with COVID-19, enrolled during active disease.

The rearrangement links TRBV11-2 to TRBJ1-1; perhaps TRBD1 as D (6 bases). CDR1 is SGHAT and CDR2 is FQNNGV in the germline V gene. Trimming shortened V by 1 base and J by 7 bases, and 10 bases separated the two germline ends. The CDR3 runs 13 residues. The CDR3 spells CASSLGADSEAFF. CDR3 in DNA: TGTGCCAGCAGCTTAGGGGCGGACAGTGAAGCTTTCTTT.

This clone was seen many times. J is TRBJ2-7 and V is TRBV5-5; a possible D gene is TRBD2 (7 bases). Germline V gene sequence: CDR1 SGHKS, CDR2 YYEKEE (reference sequence). The V and J ends lost 3 bases and 6 bases respectively, with 13 bases between them. The CDR3 is 13 residues long. The CDR3 protein is CASSYGGRIEQYF. CDR3 DNA sequence: TGTGCCAGCAGCTACGGGGGGCGCATCGAGCAGTACTTC.

The chain is built from TRBV28 and TRBJ2-5; 12 bases agree with TRBD2. V lost 3 bases and J lost 2; bases outside the gene matches: 4. This CDR3 contains 16 residues. Germline loops: CDR1 MDHEN, CDR2 SYDVKM. As DNA, the CDR3 is TGTGCCAGCAGTTTCGCTGGACTAGCGGGGCAAGAGACCCAGTACTTC. It encodes CASSFAGLAGQETQYF. Filled out from reference TRBV28 and TRBJ2-5, the complete variable domain reads DVKVTQSSRYLVKRTGEKVFLECVQDMDHENMFWYRQDPGLGLRLIYFSYDVKMKEKGDIPEGYSVSREKKERFSLILESASTNQTSMYLCASSFAGLAGQETQYFGPGTRLLVL.

The chain is built from TRBV18 and TRBJ2-2, with 9 bases fitting TRBD2. The V gene end was trimmed by 3 bases and the J gene end by 2 bases; junction bases not matched to a gene: 4. The CDR3 extends over 16 amino acids. Germline values: CDR1 KGHSH, CDR2 LQKENI. The DNA for the CDR3 is TGTGCCAGCTCACCTGTAGCGGGGGAAAACACCGGGGAGCTGTTTTTT. This sequence encodes CASSPVAGENTGELFF.

J is TRBJ1-5 and V is TRBV25-1, with D unresolved. CDR3 length: 15 residues. CDR1 is MGHDK and CDR2 is SYGVNS in the germline V gene. Trimming pared 4 bases from V and 0 bases from J, leaving 10 bases between. CDR3 DNA sequence: TGTGCCAGCAGTGCGCGGGGTTATAGCAATCAGCCCCAGCATTTT. Amino acids: CASSARGYSNQPQHF.

The chain joins TRBV2 to TRBJ1-2; a weak D match, TRBD1 (5 bases). The V end lost 4 bases, the J end lost 7 bases, and 13 bases lay between the germline ends. CDR1 and CDR2 (germline): SNHLY, FYNNEI. CDR3 length: 13 amino acids. This CDR3 reads CASSAGLGRGYTF. Written as DNA, the CDR3 is TGTGCCAGCAGTGCAGGGCTGGGTCGTGGCTACACCTTC.

The V and J genes are TRBV3-1 (or the pseudogene TRBV3-2) and TRBJ1-1, with D perhaps TRBD1 (6 bases). V lost 4 bases, J lost 1 base, and 10 bases lay in between. The CDR3 runs to 14 residues. In germline, CDR1 is LGHDT, CDR2 YNNKEL (reference sequence). The CDR3 DNA is TGTGCCAGCAGCCCAGGGGACGGGAACACTGAAGCTTTCTTT. Protein product: CASSPGDGNTEAFF.

This clone was recorded a few times. The chain joins TRBV6-1 to TRBJ2-7; D gene uncertain. The CDR3 consists of 11 residues. Germline CDR1 is MNHNS and CDR2 is SASEGT. With 3 bases removed from V and 3 bases from J, the gap between germline ends came to 3 bases. The CDR3 nucleotides read TGTGCCAGCAGTGACCTCTACGAGCAGTACGTC. As protein: CASSDLYEQYV.

This rearrangement joins TRBV6-1 to TRBJ1-5, with unresolved D. CDR1 is MNHNS, CDR2 SASEGT, per germline. Trimming left V 1 base short and J 9 bases short, with 16 bases between. The CDR3 spans 15 residues. The CDR3 region has the DNA TGTGCCAGCAGTGAAGGGAGTGGAGGGTGGGGGCCCCAGCATTTT. Translating it yields CASSEGSGGWGPQHF.

The chain employs TRBV7-2 and TRBJ1-1; D gene ambiguous. Trimming took off 5 bases at V and 4 bases at J, with 20 bases between the two ends. The length of the CDR3 is 16 residues. Germline V gene data show CDR1 as SGHTA and CDR2 as FQGNSA. The CDR3 nucleotides are TGTGCCAGCAGCCCCCCCTCGGTTAGGGCGGGCACTGAAGCTTTCTTT. This encodes CASSPPSVRAGTEAFF.

The CDR3 nucleotides are TGCGCCAGCAGCTTGGCGGGGGCAGGGGGCGTCGAGCAGTACTTC. This sequence encodes CASSLAGAGGVEQYF. V usage is TRBV5-1 and J usage is TRBJ2-7; 8 nucleotides align to TRBD1. CDR1 is SGHRS and CDR2 is YFSETQ in the germline V gene. The CDR3 totals 15 residues. Trimming took 0 bases from V and 6 from J; bases not matched to a gene: 8.

This chain connects TRBV28 to TRBJ1-2; tentatively, D is TRBD1 (6 bases). Germline V CDR1 and CDR2: MDHEN, SYDVKM. The CDR3 loop spans 14 amino acids. Trimming shortened V by 7 bases and J by 7 bases, and 19 bases separated the two germline ends. As DNA, the CDR3 is TGTGCCAGCAAGGAAAACAGGGATTCTAGTGGCTACACCTTC. This gives the protein CASKENRDSSGYTF.

CDR3 nucleotide sequence: TGTGCCAGCAGTGAAGAAGGGACTAGCAGGGAGACCCAGTACTTC. It codes for CASSEEGTSRETQYF. This chain links TRBV2 with TRBJ2-5; 9 nucleotides line up with TRBD2. Germline V gene sequence: CDR1 SNHLY, CDR2 FYNNEI. CDR3 length: 15 residues. Losses at the gene ends were 1 base for V and 5 bases for J; bases not matched to a gene: 5.

This clone was observed many times. A junction end diverges from the germline sequence, so it may reflect a read error. The chain joins TRBV18 to TRBJ2-7; TRBD1 is a possible D gene (5 bases). This CDR3 is built from 13 residues. CDR1 and CDR2 (germline): KGHSH, LQKENI. The CDR3 loop reads CASSQGARYGQYF. The CDR3 nucleotides read TGTGCCAGCTCTCAAGGGGCTAGGTACGGGCAGTACTTC.

J is TRBJ1-2 and V is TRBV3-1 (or the pseudogene TRBV3-2); the match to TRBD1 covers 8 bases. V shed 0 bases and J 8 bases; nucleotides not matched to a gene: 14. This CDR3 spans 17 amino acids. CDR1 LGHDT and CDR2 YNNKEL come from the germline V gene (reference sequence). The CDR3 sequence is CASSQEGPWPGGGGYTF. CDR3 nucleotides: TGTGCCAGCAGCCAAGAGGGGCCTTGGCCAGGGGGCGGCGGCTACACCTTC.

The chain links TRBV4-3 to TRBJ2-7, with D maybe TRBD2 (6 bases). Germline lookup yields CDR1 LGHNA and CDR2 YSLEER. This CDR3 spans 15 amino acids. V was pared by 3 bases and J by 7 bases, with 19 bases between. This chain's CDR3 is CASSQTSMALGEQYF. The CDR3 coding sequence is TGCGCCAGCAGCCAGACTAGTATGGCTCTAGGTGAGCAGTACTTC.

The sample holds one count of this clone. The V and J genes are TRBV2 and TRBJ2-5; D is perhaps TRBD2 (5 bases). Trimming removed 10 bases at V and 7 bases at J, with 19 bases between. Germline-derived CDR1 and CDR2 are SNHLY and FYNNEI. The CDR3 is made up of 13 amino acids. For the CDR3, the DNA is TGTGCCAACACGAGACTACGCGAAGGGACCCAGTACTTC. Protein sequence: CANTRLREGTQYF. Together with reference TRBV2 and TRBJ2-5, the CDR3 gives the full variable domain: EPEVTQTPSHQVTQMGQEVILRCVPISNHLYFYWYRQILGQKVEFLVSFYNNEISEKSEIFDDQFSVERPDGSNFTLKIRSTKLEDSAMYFCANTRLREGTQYFGPGTRLLVL.

The chain joins TRBV19 to TRBJ2-2, with 8 bases matching TRBD1. Germline V CDR1 and CDR2: LNHDA, SQIVND (reference sequence). V trimming: 7 bases; J trimming: 8 bases; junction bases outside the gene matches: 18. CDR3 length: 17 residues. CDR3 sequence reads: CASTFLATGARLGELFF. The CDR3 bases are TGTGCCAGTACCTTTTTGGCGACAGGGGCGAGATTAGGGGAGCTGTTTTTT.

This clone was detected a few times. J is TRBJ2-1 and V is TRBV7-9, with unresolved D. The CDR3 is made up of 15 amino acids. V lost 6 bases and J 0 bases, leaving 12 bases between the germline ends. CDR1 and CDR2 (germline): SEHNR, FQNEAQ (reference sequence). The CDR3 DNA follows: TGTGCCAGCAGTGAGGCGTCTAGCTCCTACAATGAGCAGTTCTTC. Amino acids: CASSEASSSYNEQFF.

Comment on this clone: Other DNA sequences of this sample code for an identical CDR3. This sequence joins TRBV5-1 and TRBJ2-1; 7 bases match TRBD1. With V trimmed by 0 bases and J by 4 bases, 4 bases remained unmatched. The CDR3 has 15 amino acids. Per the germline V gene, CDR1 is SGHRS and CDR2 is YFSETQ. Here the CDR3 DNA reads TGCGCCAGCAGCTTGGAAGGGGGCCCATACAATGAGCAGTTCTTC. Its protein product is CASSLEGGPYNEQFF.